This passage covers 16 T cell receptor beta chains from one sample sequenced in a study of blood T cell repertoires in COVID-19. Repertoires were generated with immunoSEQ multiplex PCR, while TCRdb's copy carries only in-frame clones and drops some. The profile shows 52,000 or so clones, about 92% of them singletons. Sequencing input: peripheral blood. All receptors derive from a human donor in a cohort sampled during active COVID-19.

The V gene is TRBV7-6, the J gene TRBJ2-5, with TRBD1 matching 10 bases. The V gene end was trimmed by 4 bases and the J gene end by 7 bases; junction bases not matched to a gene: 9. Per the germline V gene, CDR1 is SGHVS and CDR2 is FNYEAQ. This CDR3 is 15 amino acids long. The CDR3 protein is CASSSEGWTGGTQYF. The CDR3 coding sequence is TGTGCCAGCAGCTCCGAGGGGTGGACAGGGGGGACCCAGTACTTC.

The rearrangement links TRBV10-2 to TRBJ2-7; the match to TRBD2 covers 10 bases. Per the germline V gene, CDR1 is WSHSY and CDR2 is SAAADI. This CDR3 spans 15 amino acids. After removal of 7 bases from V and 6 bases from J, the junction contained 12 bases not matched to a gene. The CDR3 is CASNPGLALPSEQYF. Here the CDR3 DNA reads TGCGCCAGCAACCCGGGACTAGCGCTCCCCTCCGAGCAGTACTTC.

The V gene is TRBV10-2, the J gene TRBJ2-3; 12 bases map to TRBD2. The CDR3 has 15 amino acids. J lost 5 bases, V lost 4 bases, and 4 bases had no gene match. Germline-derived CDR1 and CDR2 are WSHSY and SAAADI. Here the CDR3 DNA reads TGCGCCAGCAGTGTCCTAGCGGGAGGGGTAGATACGCAGTATTTT. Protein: CASSVLAGGVDTQYF.

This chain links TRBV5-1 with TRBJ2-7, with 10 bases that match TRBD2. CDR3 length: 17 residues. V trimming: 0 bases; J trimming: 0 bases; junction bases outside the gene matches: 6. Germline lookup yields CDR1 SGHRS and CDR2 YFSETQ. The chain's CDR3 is CASSLDWTSGSSYEQYF. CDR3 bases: TGCGCCAGCAGCTTGGATTGGACTAGCGGCTCCTCCTACGAGCAGTACTTC.

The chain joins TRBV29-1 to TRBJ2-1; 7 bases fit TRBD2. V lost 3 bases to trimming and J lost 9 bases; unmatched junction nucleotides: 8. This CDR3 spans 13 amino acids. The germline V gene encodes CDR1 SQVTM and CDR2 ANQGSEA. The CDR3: CSVEGDYLGEQFF. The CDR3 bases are TGCAGCGTTGAGGGGGACTATTTGGGTGAGCAGTTCTTC.

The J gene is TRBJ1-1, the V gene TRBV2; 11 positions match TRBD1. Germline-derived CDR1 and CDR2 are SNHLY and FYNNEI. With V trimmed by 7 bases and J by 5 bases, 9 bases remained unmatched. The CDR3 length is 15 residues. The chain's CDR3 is CASTRDRGGRTEAFF. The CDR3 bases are TGTGCCAGCACCAGGGACAGGGGGGGTAGGACTGAAGCTTTCTTT.

CDR3 sequence reads: CASSRHHRAPYEQYF. The CDR3 DNA follows: TGTGCCAGCAGCAGGCACCACAGGGCGCCCTACGAGCAGTACTTC. This rearrangement joins TRBV21-1 to TRBJ2-7; TRBD1 is the table's D call, not checked against the DNA. TRBV21-1 is designated a pseudogene. This CDR3 contains 15 residues.

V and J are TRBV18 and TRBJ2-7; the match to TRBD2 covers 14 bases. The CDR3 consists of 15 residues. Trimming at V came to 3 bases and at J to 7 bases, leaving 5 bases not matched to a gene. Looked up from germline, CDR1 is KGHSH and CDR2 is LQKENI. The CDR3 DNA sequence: TGTGCCAGCTCACCCGGACTAGCGGGAGGCCAGGAGCAGTACTTC. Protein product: CASSPGLAGGQEQYF.

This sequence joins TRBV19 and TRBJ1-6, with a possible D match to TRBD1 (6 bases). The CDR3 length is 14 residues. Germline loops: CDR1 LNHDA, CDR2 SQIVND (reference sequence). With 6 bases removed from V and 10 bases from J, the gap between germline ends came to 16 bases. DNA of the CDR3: TGTGCCAGTAGGACCATCAACAGGGAATCACCCCTCCACTTT. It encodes CASRTINRESPLHF.

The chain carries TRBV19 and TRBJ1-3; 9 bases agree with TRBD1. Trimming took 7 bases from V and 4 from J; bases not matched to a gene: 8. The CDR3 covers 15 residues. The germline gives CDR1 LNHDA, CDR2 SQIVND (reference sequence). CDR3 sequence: CASTIQGARGNTIYF. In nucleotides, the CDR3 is TGTGCCAGTACCATACAGGGGGCGCGAGGAAACACCATATATTTT.

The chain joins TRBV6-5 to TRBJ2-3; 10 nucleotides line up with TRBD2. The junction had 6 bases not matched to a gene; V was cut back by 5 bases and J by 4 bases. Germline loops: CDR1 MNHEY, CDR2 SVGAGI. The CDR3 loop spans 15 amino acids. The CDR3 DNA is TGTGCCAGCAGTCCCCTAGCGGGAGAGGCAGATACGCAGTATTTT. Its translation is CASSPLAGEADTQYF.

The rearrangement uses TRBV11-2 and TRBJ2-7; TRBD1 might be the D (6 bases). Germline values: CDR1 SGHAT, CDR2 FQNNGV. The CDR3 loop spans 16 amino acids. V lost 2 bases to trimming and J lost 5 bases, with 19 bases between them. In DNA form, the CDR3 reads TGTGCCAGCAGCTTACTCGTCAGGGGTGCGAGGGACGAGCAGTACTTC. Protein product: CASSLLVRGARDEQYF.

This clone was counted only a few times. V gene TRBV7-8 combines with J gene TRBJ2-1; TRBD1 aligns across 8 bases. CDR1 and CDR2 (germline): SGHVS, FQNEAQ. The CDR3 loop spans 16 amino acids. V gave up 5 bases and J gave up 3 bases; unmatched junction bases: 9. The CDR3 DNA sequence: TGTGCCAGCAGCCCGAGGGACAGGAGTAGCTACAATGAGCAGTTCTTC. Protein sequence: CASSPRDRSSYNEQFF. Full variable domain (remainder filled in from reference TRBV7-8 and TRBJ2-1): GAGVSQSPRYKVAKRGQDVALRCDPISGHVSLFWYQQALGQGPEFLTYFQNEAQLDKSGLPSDRFFAERPEGSVSTLKIQRTQQEDSAVYLCASSPRDRSSYNEQFFGPGTRLTVL.

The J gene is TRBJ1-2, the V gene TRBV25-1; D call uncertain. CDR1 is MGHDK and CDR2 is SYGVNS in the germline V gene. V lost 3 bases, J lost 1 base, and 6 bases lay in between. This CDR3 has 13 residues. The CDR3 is CASSDRNNYGYTF. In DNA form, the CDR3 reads TGTGCCAGCAGTGACAGGAATAACTATGGCTACACCTTC.

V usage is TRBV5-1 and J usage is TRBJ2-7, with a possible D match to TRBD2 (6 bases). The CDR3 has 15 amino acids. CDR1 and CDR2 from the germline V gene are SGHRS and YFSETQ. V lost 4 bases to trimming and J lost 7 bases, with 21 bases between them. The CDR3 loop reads CASSVIADAAREQYF. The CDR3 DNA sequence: TGCGCCAGCAGCGTAATAGCGGACGCGGCTCGGGAGCAGTACTTC.

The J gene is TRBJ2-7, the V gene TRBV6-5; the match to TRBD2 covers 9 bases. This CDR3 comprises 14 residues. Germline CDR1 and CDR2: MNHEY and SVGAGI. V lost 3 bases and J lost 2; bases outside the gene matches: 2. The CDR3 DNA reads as TGTGCCAGCAGTTATGGCGGGAGGGCCTACGAGCAGTACTTC. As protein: CASSYGGRAYEQYF.